A selection of T cell receptor beta chains follows, all from one sample in a study of blood T cell repertoires in COVID-19. Only in-frame clones appear in the TCRdb table, and some are missing; sequencing was by immunoSEQ multiplex PCR. The sample includes some 68,000 clones, 90% to 95% of them seen just once. The source material was peripheral blood. Receptors were obtained from a man aged 35 to 55 with COVID-19, enrolled during active disease. Both conserved end residues are part of each CDR3. A D gene is named only where the DNA matches it firmly. Some rows mark clone size as missing; the rest say once, few, many or name a class of expanded clone.

d_call	v_call	cdr3_length	j_call	clone_size	cdr3_nt	cdr3_aa
TRBD1	TRBV6-5	15	TRBJ2-7	.	TGTGCCAGCAGTTTAGAGGGGGCGCCCGGGAACGAGCAGTACTTC	CASSLEGAPGNEQYF
TRBD2	TRBV5-1	15	TRBJ2-1	.	TGCGCCAGCAGCGCAGGACTAGCTCGGTACAATGAGCAGTTCTTC	CASSAGLARYNEQFF
.	TRBV15	18	TRBJ2-7	.	TGTGCCACCAGCAGCGACCTCGAGCGGGCAATTGTAGGGAACGAGCAGTACTTC	CATSSDLERAIVGNEQYF
TRBD2	TRBV7-6	15	TRBJ2-1	.	TGTGCCAGCAGCTTCGTTAGCGGGGGGTACAATGAGCAGTTCTTC	CASSFVSGGYNEQFF
.	TRBV6-5	15	TRBJ1-6	once	TGTGCCAGCACCCAGCGGAGCTCCTATAATTCACCCCTCCACTTT	CASTQRSSYNSPLHF
.	TRBV6-1	16	TRBJ1-3	.	TGTGCCAGCAGTGAAGCGCCAGGCGCCTCTGGAAACACCATATATTTT	CASSEAPGASGNTIYF
.	TRBV19	15	TRBJ1-3	.	TGTGCCAGTAGTATGACAGGCGTCTCTGGAACCACCATATATTTT	CASSMTGVSGTTIYF
.	TRBV9	15	TRBJ1-3	.	TGTGCCAGCAGCGCGGGAGGAGTTACTGGAAACACCATATATTTT	CASSAGGVTGNTIYF
.	TRBV28	12	TRBJ1-5	.	TGTGCCAGCAGCCCGAGTCCCTTGCCCCAGCATTTT	CASSPSPLPQHF
.	TRBV4-1	13	TRBJ1-1	.	TGCGCCAGCAGCCAAGATCTATCCCAGGGGCATTTCTTT	CASSQDLSQGHFF
TRBD1	TRBV10-1	16	TRBJ2-4	.	TGCGCCAGCAGTGAGGCGGGACAGGGGGCCAAAAACATTCAGTACTTC	CASSEAGQGAKNIQYF